Listed below are T cell receptor beta chains from one sample, sequenced in a study of blood T cell repertoires in COVID-19. TCRdb's table, derived via immunoSEQ multiplex PCR, lists solely in-frame clones and lacks some. The sample includes about 46,000 clones, 75% to 90% of them seen just once. Sequences were obtained from peripheral blood. The receptors originated from a human donor with active COVID-19. The donor label of this sample is uncertain. CDR3s include the opening cysteine and the closing phenylalanine or tryptophan. Each record gives: CDR3 length, D gene, V gene, clone size, J gene, CDR3 protein, CDR3 DNA. A D gene is named only where the DNA matches it firmly. A clone size is listed for some rows: how often the clone was seen (once, few, many), or a class if it is expanded.

CDR3 length: 14
D gene: NA
V gene: TRBV5-5
clone size: few
J gene: TRBJ1-1
CDR3 protein: CASSLLGQNTEAFF
CDR3 DNA: TGTGCCAGCAGCTTGTTGGGACAGAACACTGAAGCTTTCTTT

CDR3 length: 15
D gene: NA
V gene: TRBV7-3
clone size: NA
J gene: TRBJ2-6
CDR3 protein: CASSPELSGANVLTF
CDR3 DNA: TGTGCCAGCAGCCCCGAACTCTCTGGGGCCAACGTCCTGACTTTC

CDR3 length: 13
D gene: NA
V gene: TRBV7-8
clone size: once
J gene: TRBJ1-2
CDR3 protein: CASSLGAGYGYTF
CDR3 DNA: TGTGCCAGCAGCTTAGGTGCGGGCTATGGCTACACCTTC

CDR3 length: 17
D gene: TRBD2
V gene: TRBV18
clone size: NA
J gene: TRBJ2-3
CDR3 protein: CASSQQGLAGVSDTQYF
CDR3 DNA: TGTGCCAGCTCTCAACAGGGACTAGCGGGAGTATCAGATACGCAGTATTTT

CDR3 length: 13
D gene: NA
V gene: TRBV30
clone size: NA
J gene: TRBJ2-3
CDR3 protein: CAWSHSSTDTQYF
CDR3 DNA: TGTGCCTGGAGCCATAGCAGCACAGATACGCAGTATTTT

CDR3 length: 16
D gene: NA
V gene: TRBV6-5
clone size: NA
J gene: TRBJ2-7
CDR3 protein: CASSYSGGLMSYEQYF
CDR3 DNA: TGTGCCAGCAGTTACTCAGGCGGCCTCATGTCCTACGAGCAGTACTTC

CDR3 length: 18
D gene: TRBD1
V gene: TRBV27
clone size: NA
J gene: TRBJ2-2
CDR3 protein: CASSLWFGAGGNTGELFF
CDR3 DNA: TGTGCCAGCAGTTTATGGTTCGGCGCAGGGGGCAACACCGGGGAGCTGTTTTTT

CDR3 length: 12
D gene: NA
V gene: TRBV2
clone size: NA
J gene: TRBJ1-2
CDR3 protein: CASSEQGYGYTF
CDR3 DNA: TGTGCCAGCAGTGAACAGGGCTATGGCTACACCTTC

CDR3 length: 21
D gene: TRBD1
V gene: TRBV9
clone size: NA
J gene: TRBJ2-6
CDR3 protein: CASSVVGGSGTGYSGANVLTF
CDR3 DNA: TGTGCCAGCAGCGTAGTTGGGGGGAGTGGGACAGGGTACTCTGGGGCCAACGTCCTGACTTTC

CDR3 length: 14
D gene: NA
V gene: TRBV5-4
clone size: NA
J gene: TRBJ2-5
CDR3 protein: CASKASWGEETQYF
CDR3 DNA: TGTGCCAGCAAGGCCAGCTGGGGGGAAGAGACCCAGTACTTC

CDR3 length: 12
D gene: NA
V gene: TRBV5-4
clone size: NA
J gene: TRBJ2-2
CDR3 protein: CASSFWGRELFF
CDR3 DNA: TGTGCCAGCAGCTTCTGGGGCCGGGAGCTGTTTTTT

CDR3 length: 14
D gene: TRBD1
V gene: TRBV7-8
clone size: NA
J gene: TRBJ2-3
CDR3 protein: CASSRGGLTDTQYF
CDR3 DNA: TGTGCCAGCAGCCGAGGGGGCTTAACAGATACGCAGTATTTT

CDR3 length: 16
D gene: NA
V gene: TRBV5-5
clone size: NA
J gene: TRBJ1-2
CDR3 protein: CASSPARGRGNYGYTF
CDR3 DNA: TGTGCCAGCAGCCCCGCACGGGGGAGAGGGAACTATGGCTACACCTTC

CDR3 length: 13
D gene: NA
V gene: TRBV28
clone size: NA
J gene: TRBJ2-5
CDR3 protein: CASSFAEKETQYF
CDR3 DNA: TGTGCCAGCAGTTTTGCAGAAAAAGAGACCCAGTACTTC

CDR3 length: 13
D gene: TRBD2
V gene: TRBV2
clone size: NA
J gene: TRBJ2-3
CDR3 protein: CASNWLAEYTQYF
CDR3 DNA: TGTGCCAGCAATTGGCTAGCGGAATATACGCAGTATTTT

CDR3 length: 15
D gene: TRBD2
V gene: TRBV2
clone size: NA
J gene: TRBJ2-2
CDR3 protein: CASRPGLAGAGELFF
CDR3 DNA: TGTGCCAGCAGGCCGGGGCTAGCGGGGGCCGGGGAGCTGTTTTTT

CDR3 length: 16
D gene: NA
V gene: TRBV7-3
clone size: NA
J gene: TRBJ2-2
CDR3 protein: CASSLSGSGTGEELFF
CDR3 DNA: TGTGCCAGCAGCTTAAGCGGTTCGGGCACCGGGGAGGAGCTGTTTTTT

CDR3 length: 14
D gene: TRBD2
V gene: TRBV7-3
clone size: NA
J gene: TRBJ2-3
CDR3 protein: CASSRGGLTDTQYF
CDR3 DNA: TGTGCCAGCAGCCGGGGGGGACTCACAGATACGCAGTATTTT

CDR3 length: 15
D gene: NA
V gene: TRBV2
clone size: NA
J gene: TRBJ1-3
CDR3 protein: CASSDRTNSGNTIYF
CDR3 DNA: TGTGCCAGCAGTGACAGAACAAACTCTGGAAACACCATATATTTT

CDR3 length: 13
D gene: NA
V gene: TRBV11-3
clone size: NA
J gene: TRBJ2-5
CDR3 protein: CASSGGGRETQYF
CDR3 DNA: TGTGCCAGCAGCGGTGGGGGCAGGGAGACCCAGTACTTC

CDR3 length: 13
D gene: NA
V gene: TRBV2
clone size: NA
J gene: TRBJ2-5
CDR3 protein: CASKGGRDETQYF
CDR3 DNA: TGTGCCAGCAAGGGGGGGAGGGACGAGACCCAGTACTTC

CDR3 length: 14
D gene: TRBD1
V gene: TRBV13
clone size: once
J gene: TRBJ2-7
CDR3 protein: CASSPGQGIGEQYF
CDR3 DNA: TGTGCCAGCAGCCCCGGACAGGGAATAGGCGAGCAGTACTTC

CDR3 length: 18
D gene: NA
V gene: TRBV10-1
clone size: NA
J gene: TRBJ2-5
CDR3 protein: CASSDNRFRPQAQETQYF
CDR3 DNA: TGCGCCAGCAGTGACAACAGGTTCCGACCCCAAGCACAAGAGACCCAGTACTTC

CDR3 length: 12
D gene: NA
V gene: TRBV28
clone size: NA
J gene: TRBJ2-5
CDR3 protein: CASTDYRETQYF
CDR3 DNA: TGTGCCAGCACCGACTACCGAGAGACCCAGTACTTC

CDR3 length: 15
D gene: NA
V gene: TRBV9
clone size: NA
J gene: TRBJ2-2
CDR3 protein: CASSASTSMIGELFF
CDR3 DNA: TGTGCCAGCAGCGCCTCTACTAGCATGATCGGGGAGCTGTTTTTT

CDR3 length: 15
D gene: TRBD2
V gene: TRBV19
clone size: NA
J gene: TRBJ2-3
CDR3 protein: CASQIAAGGTDTQYF
CDR3 DNA: TGTGCCAGCCAGATCGCAGCGGGGGGCACAGATACGCAGTATTTT

CDR3 length: 13
D gene: NA
V gene: TRBV5-1
clone size: few
J gene: TRBJ1-1
CDR3 protein: CASSLKLDTEAFF
CDR3 DNA: TGCGCCAGCAGCCTGAAGCTGGACACTGAAGCTTTCTTT

CDR3 length: 13
D gene: NA
V gene: TRBV5-1
clone size: NA
J gene: TRBJ2-5
CDR3 protein: CASSFGVGETQYF
CDR3 DNA: TGCGCCAGCAGCTTCGGGGTTGGGGAGACCCAGTACTTC

CDR3 length: 16
D gene: TRBD2
V gene: TRBV27
clone size: NA
J gene: TRBJ2-7
CDR3 protein: CASSLRGLDLSYEQYF
CDR3 DNA: TGTGCCAGCAGTTTAAGGGGACTAGACCTTTCCTACGAGCAGTACTTC

CDR3 length: 15
D gene: TRBD1
V gene: TRBV19
clone size: once
J gene: TRBJ2-2
CDR3 protein: CASSKWWDSTGELFF
CDR3 DNA: TGTGCCAGTAGTAAGTGGTGGGACAGCACCGGGGAGCTGTTTTTT

CDR3 length: 15
D gene: TRBD2
V gene: TRBV6-4
clone size: NA
J gene: TRBJ2-3
CDR3 protein: CASSDSSGGADTQYF
CDR3 DNA: TGTGCCAGCAGTGACTCTAGCGGGGGGGCAGATACGCAGTATTTT

CDR3 length: 13
D gene: TRBD1
V gene: TRBV6-5
clone size: few
J gene: TRBJ1-1
CDR3 protein: CASRDRGYTEAFF
CDR3 DNA: TGTGCCAGCAGGGACAGGGGGTACACTGAAGCTTTCTTT

CDR3 length: 14
D gene: NA
V gene: TRBV14
clone size: NA
J gene: TRBJ1-3
CDR3 protein: CASSPGGAGNTIYF
CDR3 DNA: TGTGCCAGCAGCCCCGGCGGGGCAGGAAACACCATATATTTT

CDR3 length: 13
D gene: NA
V gene: TRBV12-3/TRBV12-4
clone size: NA
J gene: TRBJ2-3
CDR3 protein: CASSFQGTDTQYF
CDR3 DNA: TGTGCCAGCAGTTTTCAGGGGACAGATACGCAGTATTTT

CDR3 length: 14
D gene: TRBD2
V gene: TRBV5-4
clone size: NA
J gene: TRBJ2-7
CDR3 protein: CASRPLAGGYEQYF
CDR3 DNA: TGTGCCAGCAGACCACTAGCGGGAGGTTACGAGCAGTACTTC

CDR3 length: 14
D gene: NA
V gene: TRBV11-3
clone size: NA
J gene: TRBJ2-5
CDR3 protein: CASSLRSGQETQYF
CDR3 DNA: TGTGCCAGCAGCCTGCGGTCCGGACAAGAGACCCAGTACTTC

CDR3 length: 16
D gene: TRBD2
V gene: TRBV10-3
clone size: NA
J gene: TRBJ2-2
CDR3 protein: CAITRGAGFNTGELFF
CDR3 DNA: TGTGCCATAACCCGGGGAGCGGGGTTCAACACCGGGGAGCTGTTTTTT

CDR3 length: 16
D gene: TRBD2
V gene: TRBV12-5
clone size: NA
J gene: TRBJ2-3
CDR3 protein: CASGFQSGIGTDTQYF
CDR3 DNA: TGTGCTAGTGGTTTCCAAAGCGGGATCGGCACAGATACGCAGTATTTT

CDR3 length: 14
D gene: TRBD2
V gene: TRBV27
clone size: NA
J gene: TRBJ2-7
CDR3 protein: CASSRSGLDYEQYF
CDR3 DNA: TGTGCCAGCAGTCGTAGCGGGTTAGACTACGAGCAGTACTTC

CDR3 length: 15
D gene: TRBD2
V gene: TRBV7-8
clone size: NA
J gene: TRBJ2-1
CDR3 protein: CASSLGLAGNNEQFF
CDR3 DNA: TGTGCCAGCAGCTTAGGACTAGCGGGGAACAATGAGCAGTTCTTC